The sequence of this T cell receptor beta chain was determined in a study of Graves' ophthalmopathy and Graves' hyperthyroidism. Researchers took RNA transcripts and amplified TCR beta CDR3 regions from them. First-round RT-PCR relied on HTBI primers, and a second-round multiplex PCR came next. One entry per CDR3 protein, called by TCRdb with MiXCR from the multiplex PCR reads. This table has 500,000 to 800,000 distinct CDR3 sequences, roughly 39% appearing once. General study results and limits: Blood also harbored most expanded thyroid clonotypes above 0.001 frequency.

In this sample, this clonotype turned up many times. Its antigen is unidentified. Other autoimmune diseases, uncontrolled infections, pregnancy and lactation each led to patient exclusion. Diagnoses were established from clinical symptoms, serum thyroxine, TRAb, thyroid ultrasound and orbital computed tomography. Trimming removed 5 bases at V and 2 bases at J, with 16 bases between. Germline CDR1 reads PRHDT; CDR2 reads FYEKMQ (reference sequence). CDR3 length equals 16 residues. This sequence joins TRBV13 and TRBJ1-5, with a possible D match to TRBD1 (5 bases). The sample taken for sequencing was peripheral blood. This receptor was obtained from an adult man with Graves' ophthalmopathy. CDR3 amino acids: CASSLQRGRGNQPQHF. CDR3 DNA sequence: TGTGCCAGCAGCCTCCAGAGGGGTCGGGGCAATCAGCCCCAGCATTTT.